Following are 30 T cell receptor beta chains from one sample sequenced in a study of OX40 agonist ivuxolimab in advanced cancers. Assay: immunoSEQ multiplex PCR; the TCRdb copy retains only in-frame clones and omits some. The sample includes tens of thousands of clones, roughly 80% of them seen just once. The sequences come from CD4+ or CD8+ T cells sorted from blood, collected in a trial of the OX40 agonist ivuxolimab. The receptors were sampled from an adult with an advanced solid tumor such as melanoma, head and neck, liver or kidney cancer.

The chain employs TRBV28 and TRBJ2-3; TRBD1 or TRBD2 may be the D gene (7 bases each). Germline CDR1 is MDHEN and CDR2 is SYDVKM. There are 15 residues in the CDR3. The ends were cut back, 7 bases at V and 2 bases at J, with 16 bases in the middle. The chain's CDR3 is CASTLQGRDTDTQYF. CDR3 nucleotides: TGTGCCAGCACACTACAGGGGAGGGACACAGATACGCAGTATTTT.

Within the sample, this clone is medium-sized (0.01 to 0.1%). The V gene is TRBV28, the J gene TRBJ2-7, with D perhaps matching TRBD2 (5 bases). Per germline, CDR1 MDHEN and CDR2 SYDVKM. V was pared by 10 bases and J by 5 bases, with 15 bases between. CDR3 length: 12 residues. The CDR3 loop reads CAIASGRDEQYF. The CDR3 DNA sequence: TGTGCCATCGCTAGTGGGAGAGACGAGCAGTACTTC.

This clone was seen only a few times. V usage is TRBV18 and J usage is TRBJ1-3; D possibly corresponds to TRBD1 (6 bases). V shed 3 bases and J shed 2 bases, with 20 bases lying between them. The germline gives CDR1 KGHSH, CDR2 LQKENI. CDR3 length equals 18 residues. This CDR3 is CASSPNHPGASTGNTIYF. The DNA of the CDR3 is TGTGCCAGCTCACCGAACCATCCAGGGGCAAGTACTGGAAACACCATATATTTT.

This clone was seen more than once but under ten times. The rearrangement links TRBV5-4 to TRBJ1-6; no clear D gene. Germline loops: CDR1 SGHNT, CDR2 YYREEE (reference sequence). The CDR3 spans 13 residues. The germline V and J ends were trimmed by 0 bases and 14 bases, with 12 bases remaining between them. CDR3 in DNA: TGTGCCAGCAGCTTGGCCGCCAGCTCGACCCTCCACTTT. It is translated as CASSLAASSTLHF.

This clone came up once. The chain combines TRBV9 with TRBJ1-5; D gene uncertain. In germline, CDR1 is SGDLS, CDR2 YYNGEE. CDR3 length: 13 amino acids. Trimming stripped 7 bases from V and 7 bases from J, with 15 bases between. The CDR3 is CASGPALGQPQHF. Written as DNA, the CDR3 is TGTGCCAGCGGGCCTGCCCTTGGGCAGCCCCAGCATTTT.

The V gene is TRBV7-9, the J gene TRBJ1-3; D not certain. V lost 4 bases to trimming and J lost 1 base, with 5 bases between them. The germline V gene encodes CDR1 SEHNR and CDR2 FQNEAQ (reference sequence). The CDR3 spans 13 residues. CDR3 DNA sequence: TGTGCCAGCAGCTCACAATCTGGAAACACCATATATTTT. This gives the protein CASSSQSGNTIYF.

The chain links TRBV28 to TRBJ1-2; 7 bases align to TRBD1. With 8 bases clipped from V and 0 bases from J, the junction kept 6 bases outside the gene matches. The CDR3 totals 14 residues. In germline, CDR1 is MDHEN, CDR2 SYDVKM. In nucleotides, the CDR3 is TGTGCCAGCTACCCGGGACAGCCTAACTATGGCTACACCTTC. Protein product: CASYPGQPNYGYTF.

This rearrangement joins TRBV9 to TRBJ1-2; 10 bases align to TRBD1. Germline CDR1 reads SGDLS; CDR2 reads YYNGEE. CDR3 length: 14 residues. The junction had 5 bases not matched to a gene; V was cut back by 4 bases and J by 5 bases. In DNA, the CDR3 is TGTGCCAGCAGCCAAGGGGGACAGGGGTATGGCTACACCTTC. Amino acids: CASSQGGQGYGYTF.

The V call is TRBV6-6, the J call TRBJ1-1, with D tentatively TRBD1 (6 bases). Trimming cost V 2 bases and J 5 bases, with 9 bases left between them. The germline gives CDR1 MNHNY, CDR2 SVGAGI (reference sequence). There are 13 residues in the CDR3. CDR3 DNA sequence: TGTGCCAGCAGTTACGAGGGGGTGACTGAAGCTTTCTTT. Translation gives CASSYEGVTEAFF.

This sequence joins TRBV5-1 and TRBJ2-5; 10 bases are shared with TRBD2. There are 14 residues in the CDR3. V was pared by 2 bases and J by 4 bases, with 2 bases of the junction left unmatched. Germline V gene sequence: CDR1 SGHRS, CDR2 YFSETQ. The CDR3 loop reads CASSLAGGGETQYF. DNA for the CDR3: TGCGCCAGCAGCTTAGCGGGAGGGGGAGAGACCCAGTACTTC.

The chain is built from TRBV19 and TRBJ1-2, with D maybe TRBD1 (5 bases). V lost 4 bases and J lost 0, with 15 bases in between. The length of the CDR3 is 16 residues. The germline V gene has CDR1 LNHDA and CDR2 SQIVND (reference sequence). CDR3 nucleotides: TGTGCCAGTAGTACCGGGACGCCGTTTCCTAACTATGGCTACACCTTC. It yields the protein CASSTGTPFPNYGYTF. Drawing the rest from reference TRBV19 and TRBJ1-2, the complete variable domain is DGGITQSPKYLFRKEGQNVTLSCEQNLNHDAMYWYRQDPGQGLRLIYYSQIVNDFQKGDIAEGYSVSREKKESFPLTVTSAQKNPTAFYLCASSTGTPFPNYGYTFGSGTRLTVV.

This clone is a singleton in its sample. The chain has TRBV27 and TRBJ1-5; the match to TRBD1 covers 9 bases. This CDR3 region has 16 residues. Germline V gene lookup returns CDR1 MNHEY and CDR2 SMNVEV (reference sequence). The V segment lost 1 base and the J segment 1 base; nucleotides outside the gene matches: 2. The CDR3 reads CASSLWGQGSNQPQHF. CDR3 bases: TGTGCCAGCAGTTTATGGGGACAGGGAAGCAATCAGCCCCAGCATTTT.

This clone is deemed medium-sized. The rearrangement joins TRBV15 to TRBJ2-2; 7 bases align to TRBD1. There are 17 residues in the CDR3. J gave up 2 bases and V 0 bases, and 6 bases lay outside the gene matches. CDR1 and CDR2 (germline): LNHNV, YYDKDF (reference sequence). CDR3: CATSREIGTANTGELFF. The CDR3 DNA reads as TGTGCCACCAGCAGAGAAATCGGGACAGCCAACACCGGGGAGCTGTTTTTT.

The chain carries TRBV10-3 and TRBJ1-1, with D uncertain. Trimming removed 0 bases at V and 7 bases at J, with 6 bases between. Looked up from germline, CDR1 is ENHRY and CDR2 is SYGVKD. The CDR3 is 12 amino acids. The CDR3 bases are TGTGCCATCAGTGAGTCCCGGGATGAAGCTTTCTTT. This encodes CAISESRDEAFF.

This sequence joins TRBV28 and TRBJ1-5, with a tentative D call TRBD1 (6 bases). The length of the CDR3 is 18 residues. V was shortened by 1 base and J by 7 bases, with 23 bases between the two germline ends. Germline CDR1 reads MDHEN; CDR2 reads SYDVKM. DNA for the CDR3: TGTGCCAGCAGTTTATTTTTTAGTTTAGGGGGGAGAGGGCAGCCCCAGCATTTT. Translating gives CASSLFFSLGGRGQPQHF. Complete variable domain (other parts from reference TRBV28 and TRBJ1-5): DVKVTQSSRYLVKRTGEKVFLECVQDMDHENMFWYRQDPGLGLRLIYFSYDVKMKEKGDIPEGYSVSREKKERFSLILESASTNQTSMYLCASSLFFSLGGRGQPQHFGDGTRLSIL.

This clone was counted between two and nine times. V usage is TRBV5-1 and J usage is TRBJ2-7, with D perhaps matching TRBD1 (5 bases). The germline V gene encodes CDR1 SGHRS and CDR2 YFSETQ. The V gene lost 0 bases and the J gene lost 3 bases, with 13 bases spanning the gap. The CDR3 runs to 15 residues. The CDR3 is CASSLGGTGYYEQYF. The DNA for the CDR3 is TGCGCCAGCAGCTTGGGGGGCACAGGATACTACGAGCAGTACTTC. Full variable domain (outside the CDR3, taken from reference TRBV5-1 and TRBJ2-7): KAGVTQTPRYLIKTRGQQVTLSCSPISGHRSVSWYQQTPGQGLQFLFEYFSETQRNKGNFPGRFSGRQFSNSRSEMNVSTLELGDSALYLCASSLGGTGYYEQYFGPGTRLTVT.

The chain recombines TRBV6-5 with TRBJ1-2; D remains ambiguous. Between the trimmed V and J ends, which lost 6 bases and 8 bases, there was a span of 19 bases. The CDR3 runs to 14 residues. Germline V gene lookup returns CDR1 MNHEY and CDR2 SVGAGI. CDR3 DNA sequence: TGTGCCAGCAGACCGGACGGTTTCACGGGGGGCTACACCTTC. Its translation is CASRPDGFTGGYTF.

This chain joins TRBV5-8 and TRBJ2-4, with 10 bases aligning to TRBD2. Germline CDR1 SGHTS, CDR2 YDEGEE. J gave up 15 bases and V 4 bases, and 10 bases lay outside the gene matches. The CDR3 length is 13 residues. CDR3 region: CASSPSGRGRGYF. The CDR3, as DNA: TGTGCCAGCAGCCCCAGCGGGAGGGGAAGGGGGTACTTC. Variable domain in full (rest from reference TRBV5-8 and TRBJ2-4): EAGVTQSPTHLIKTRGQQATLRCSPISGHTSVYWYQQALGLGLQFLLWYDEGEERNRGNFPPRFSGRQFPNYSSELNVNALELEDSALYLCASSPSGRGRGYFGAGTRLSVL.

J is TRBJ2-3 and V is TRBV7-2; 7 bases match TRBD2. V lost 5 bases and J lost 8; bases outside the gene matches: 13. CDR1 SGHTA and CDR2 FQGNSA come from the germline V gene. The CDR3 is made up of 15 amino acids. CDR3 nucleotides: TGTGCCAGCAGCCCCACCGGTGCTAGCGGCGGTACGCAGTATTTT. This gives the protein CASSPTGASGGTQYF.

This CDR3 is CASSWDRGNTGELFF. The CDR3 DNA reads as TGTGCCAGTAGTTGGGACAGGGGGAACACCGGGGAGCTGTTTTTT. The chain recombines TRBV19 with TRBJ2-2, with 10 bases lining up with TRBD1. Germline loops: CDR1 LNHDA, CDR2 SQIVND (reference sequence). The CDR3 consists of 15 residues. V trimming: 5 bases; J trimming: 1 base; junction bases outside the gene matches: 1. Drawing the rest from reference TRBV19 and TRBJ2-2, the complete variable domain is DGGITQSPKYLFRKEGQNVTLSCEQNLNHDAMYWYRQDPGQGLRLIYYSQIVNDFQKGDIAEGYSVSREKKESFPLTVTSAQKNPTAFYLCASSWDRGNTGELFFGEGSRLTVL.

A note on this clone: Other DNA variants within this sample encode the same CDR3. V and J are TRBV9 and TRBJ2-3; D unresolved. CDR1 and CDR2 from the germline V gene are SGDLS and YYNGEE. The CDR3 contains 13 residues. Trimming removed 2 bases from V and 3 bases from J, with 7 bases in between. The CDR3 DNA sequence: TGTGCCAGCAGCGTGTTAGAAACAGATACGCAGTATTTT. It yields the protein CASSVLETDTQYF.

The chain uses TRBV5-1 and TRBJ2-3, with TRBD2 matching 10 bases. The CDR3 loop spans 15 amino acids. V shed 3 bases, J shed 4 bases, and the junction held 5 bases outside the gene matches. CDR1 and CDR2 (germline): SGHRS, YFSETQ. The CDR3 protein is CASSSLAGVADTQYF. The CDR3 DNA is TGCGCCAGCAGCTCTCTAGCGGGAGTGGCAGATACGCAGTATTTT.

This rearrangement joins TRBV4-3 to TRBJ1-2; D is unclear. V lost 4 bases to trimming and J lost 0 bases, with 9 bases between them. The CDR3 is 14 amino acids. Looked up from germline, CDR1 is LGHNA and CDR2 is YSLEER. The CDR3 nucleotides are TGCGCCAGCAGCCCCCAAGTAGCTAACTATGGCTACACCTTC. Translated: CASSPQVANYGYTF.

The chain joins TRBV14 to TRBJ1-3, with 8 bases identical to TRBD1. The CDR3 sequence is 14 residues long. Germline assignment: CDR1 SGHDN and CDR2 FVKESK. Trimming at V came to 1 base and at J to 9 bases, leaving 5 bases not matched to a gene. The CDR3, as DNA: TGTGCCAGCAGCCAAGCTCTACAGGGGGGCACCATATATTTT. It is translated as CASSQALQGGTIYF.

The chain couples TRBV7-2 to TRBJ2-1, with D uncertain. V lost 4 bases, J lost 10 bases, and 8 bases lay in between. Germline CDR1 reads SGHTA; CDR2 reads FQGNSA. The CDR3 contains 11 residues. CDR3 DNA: TGTGCCAGCAGCTCAACACGCGAGCAGTTCTTC. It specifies CASSSTREQFF. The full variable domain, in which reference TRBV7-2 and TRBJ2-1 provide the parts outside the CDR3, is GAGVSQSPSNKVTEKGKDVELRCDPISGHTALYWYRQSLGQGLEFLIYFQGNSAPDKSGLPSDRFSAERTGGSVSTLTIQRTQQEDSAVYLCASSSTREQFFGPGTRLTVL.

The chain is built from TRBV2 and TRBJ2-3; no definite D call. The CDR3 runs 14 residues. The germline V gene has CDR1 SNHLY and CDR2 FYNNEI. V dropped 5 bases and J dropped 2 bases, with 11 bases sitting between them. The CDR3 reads CASSSVQITDTQYF. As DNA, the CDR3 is TGTGCCAGCAGTTCGGTTCAGATCACAGATACGCAGTATTTT.

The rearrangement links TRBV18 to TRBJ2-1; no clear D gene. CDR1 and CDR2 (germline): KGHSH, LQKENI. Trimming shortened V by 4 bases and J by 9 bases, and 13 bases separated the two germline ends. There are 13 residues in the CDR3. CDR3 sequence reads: CASSRVNFGEQFF. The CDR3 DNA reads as TGTGCCAGCTCACGGGTGAACTTTGGTGAGCAGTTCTTC. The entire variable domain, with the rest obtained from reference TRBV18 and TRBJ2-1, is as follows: NAGVMQNPRHLVRRRGQEARLRCSPMKGHSHVYWYRQLPEEGLKFMVYLQKENIIDESGMPKERFSAEFPKEGPSILRIQQVVRGDSAAYFCASSRVNFGEQFFGPGTRLTVL.

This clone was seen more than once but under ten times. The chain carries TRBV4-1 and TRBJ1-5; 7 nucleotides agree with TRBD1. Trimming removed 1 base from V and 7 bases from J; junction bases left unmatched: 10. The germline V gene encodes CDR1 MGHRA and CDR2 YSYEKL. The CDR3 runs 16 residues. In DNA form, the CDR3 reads TGCGCCAGCAGCCAAGTACTGACAGGGAAGGGACAGCCCCAGCATTTT. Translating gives CASSQVLTGKGQPQHF.

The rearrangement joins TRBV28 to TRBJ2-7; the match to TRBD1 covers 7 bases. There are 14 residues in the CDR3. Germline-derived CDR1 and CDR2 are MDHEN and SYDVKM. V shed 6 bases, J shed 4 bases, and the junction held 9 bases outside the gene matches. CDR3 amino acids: CASRRQGALYEQYF. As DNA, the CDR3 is TGTGCCAGCAGGAGACAGGGAGCACTGTACGAGCAGTACTTC.

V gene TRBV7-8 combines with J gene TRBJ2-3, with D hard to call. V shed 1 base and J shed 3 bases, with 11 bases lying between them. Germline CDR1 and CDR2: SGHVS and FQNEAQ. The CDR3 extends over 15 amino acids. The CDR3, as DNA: TGTGCCAGCAGCTTAGAGGTTTGGGGAACAGATACGCAGTATTTT. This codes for CASSLEVWGTDTQYF.